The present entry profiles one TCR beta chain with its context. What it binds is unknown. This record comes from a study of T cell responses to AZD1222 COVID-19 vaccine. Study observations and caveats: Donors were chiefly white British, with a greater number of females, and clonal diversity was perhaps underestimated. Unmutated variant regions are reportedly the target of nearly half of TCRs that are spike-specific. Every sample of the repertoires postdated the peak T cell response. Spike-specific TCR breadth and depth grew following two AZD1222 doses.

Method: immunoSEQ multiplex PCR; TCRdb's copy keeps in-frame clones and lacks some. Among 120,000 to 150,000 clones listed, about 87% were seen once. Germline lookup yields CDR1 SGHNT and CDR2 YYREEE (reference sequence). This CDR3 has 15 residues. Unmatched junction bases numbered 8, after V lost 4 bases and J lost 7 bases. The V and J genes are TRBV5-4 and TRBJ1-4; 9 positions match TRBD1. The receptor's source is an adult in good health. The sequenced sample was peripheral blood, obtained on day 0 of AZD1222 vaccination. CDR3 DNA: TGTGCCAGCAGCATGGGACAGGGCGCCCTTGAAAAACTGTTTTTT. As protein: CASSMGQGALEKLFF.